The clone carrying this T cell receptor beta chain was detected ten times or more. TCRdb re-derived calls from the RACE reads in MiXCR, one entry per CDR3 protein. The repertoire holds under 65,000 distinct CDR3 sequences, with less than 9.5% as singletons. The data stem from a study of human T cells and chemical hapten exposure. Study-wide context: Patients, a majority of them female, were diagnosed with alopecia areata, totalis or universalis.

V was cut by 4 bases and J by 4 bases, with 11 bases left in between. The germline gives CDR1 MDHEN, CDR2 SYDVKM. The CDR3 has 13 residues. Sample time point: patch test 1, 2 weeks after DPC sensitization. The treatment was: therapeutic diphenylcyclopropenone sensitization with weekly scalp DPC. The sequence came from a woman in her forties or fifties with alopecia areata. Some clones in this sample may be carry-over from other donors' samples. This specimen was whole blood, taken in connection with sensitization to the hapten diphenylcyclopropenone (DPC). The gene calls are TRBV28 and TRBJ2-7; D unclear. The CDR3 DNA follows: TGTGCCAGCAGTTACAGCCCGGAATACGAGCAGTACTTC. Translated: CASSYSPEYEQYF.